The 13 T cell receptor beta chains below come from one sample, sequenced in a study of cytomegalovirus exposure and HLA in healthy donors. The PCR used 60 Vbeta and 13 Jbeta primers. Clones were read by immunoSEQ multiplex PCR, and TCRdb kept only the in-frame ones, dropping some. The sample consists of fewer than 250,000 clones, roughly 86% of them appearing once. The sample taken for sequencing was PBMCs. The receptors originated from a man between 35 and 55 years old in good health and CMV-seropositive.

The chain has TRBV7-3 and TRBJ2-7; 10 positions agree with TRBD2. This CDR3 region has 14 residues. With 2 bases clipped from V and 4 bases from J, the junction kept 2 bases outside the gene matches. In germline, CDR1 is SGHTA, CDR2 FQGTGA. CDR3 protein: CASSLLAGVYEQYF. In DNA form, the CDR3 reads TGTGCCAGCAGCTTACTAGCGGGAGTTTACGAGCAGTACTTC. The whole variable domain, filled in from reference TRBV7-3 and TRBJ2-7, reads GAGVSQTPSNKVTEKGKYVELRCDPISGHTALYWYRQSLGQGPEFLIYFQGTGAADDSGLPNDRFFAVRPEGSVSTLKIQRTERGDSAVYLCASSLLAGVYEQYFGPGTRLTVT.

To note about this clone: The final CDR3 position lacks the conserved phenylalanine or tryptophan, pointing to a likely read error. V usage is TRBV7-9 and J usage is TRBJ2-7; tentative D call: TRBD2 (6 bases). Germline assignment: CDR1 SEHNR and CDR2 FQNEAQ (reference sequence). The CDR3 is made up of 15 amino acids. V shed 5 bases and J shed 0 bases, with 14 bases lying between them. The CDR3 sequence: CASSHSSGYSYEQYL. The DNA of the CDR3 is TGTGCCAGCAGCCACAGTAGCGGCTACTCCTACGAGCAGTACCTC.

This clone was recorded only once. The V gene is TRBV28, the J gene TRBJ1-5; 9 positions agree with TRBD1. This CDR3 has 14 amino acids. CDR1 MDHEN and CDR2 SYDVKM come from the germline V gene. Trimming cost V 4 bases and J 6 bases; bases outside gene matches: 4. CDR3 coding DNA: TGTGCCAGCAGTTCGACAGGGGGAGCTCAGCCCCAGCATTTT. Protein sequence: CASSSTGGAQPQHF.

The rearrangement joins TRBV18 to TRBJ2-7; the match to TRBD1 covers 10 bases. The CDR3 extends over 14 amino acids. Germline-derived CDR1 and CDR2 are KGHSH and LQKENI. The V and J ends lost 10 bases and 2 bases, in that order; junction bases with no gene match: 8. CDR3 sequence: CATRDRGDPYEQYF. The DNA of the CDR3 is TGTGCCACGAGGGACAGGGGCGATCCCTACGAGCAGTACTTC.

Only one count was recorded for this clone. This rearrangement joins TRBV6-5 to TRBJ2-1; TRBD1 might be the D (5 bases). Looked up from germline, CDR1 is MNHEY and CDR2 is SVGAGI. Trimming took off 5 bases at V and 5 bases at J, with 13 bases between the two ends. This CDR3 is 14 amino acids long. The CDR3, as DNA: TGTGCCAGCAGTGTGCCCAGGGAAAACAATGAGCAGTTCTTC. Translating gives CASSVPRENNEQFF.

The chain joins TRBV28 to TRBJ1-5; 7 bases are shared with TRBD1. V lost 2 bases, J lost 7 bases, and 8 bases stayed unmatched. The CDR3 has 15 residues. CDR1 and CDR2 (germline): MDHEN, SYDVKM. The CDR3 DNA reads TGTGCCAGCAGTTTAATCGGAGGGGGCGGACAGCCCCAGCATTTT. Amino acid sequence: CASSLIGGGGQPQHF.

The chain combines TRBV6-1 with TRBJ2-3; TRBD1 matches 7 bases. V lost 10 bases to trimming and J lost 4 bases; unmatched junction nucleotides: 8. Germline CDR1 is MNHNS and CDR2 is SASEGT. The CDR3 extends over 13 amino acids. The CDR3 nucleotides read TGTGCCATAGACAGGGTGGGCCCAGATACGCAGTATTTT. It codes for CAIDRVGPDTQYF.

The chain joins TRBV9 to TRBJ2-7, with D maybe TRBD2 (6 bases). Trimming cost V 4 bases and J 4 bases, with 9 bases left between them. Germline CDR1 reads SGDLS; CDR2 reads YYNGEE. There are 12 residues in the CDR3. CDR3 DNA sequence: TGTGCCAGCAGCAGCGGACTATACGAGCAGTACTTC. It is translated as CASSSGLYEQYF.

CDR3 nucleotide sequence: TGTGCCAGCAGCTCCGGGACAGACACGACCAGAACTTACTACGAGCAGTACTTC. This codes for CASSSGTDTTRTYYEQYF. The chain is built from TRBV7-3 and TRBJ2-7; TRBD1 matches 7 bases. CDR1 is SGHTA, CDR2 FQGTGA, per germline. The CDR3 is 18 residues long. Losses at the gene ends were 4 bases for V and 3 bases for J; bases not matched to a gene: 18.

The V and J genes are TRBV4-1 and TRBJ1-5; D is unclear. Trimming removed 1 base at V and 3 bases at J, with 13 bases between. The germline gives CDR1 MGHRA, CDR2 YSYEKL. The CDR3 loop spans 16 amino acids. The CDR3 DNA reads as TGCGCCAGCAGCCAAGCCACCGGGTCAAACAATCAGCCCCAGCATTTT. Protein sequence: CASSQATGSNNQPQHF.

This clone has just one count. The chain recombines TRBV9 with TRBJ2-3; D is uncertain. Between the trimmed V and J ends, which lost 0 bases and 5 bases, there was a span of 7 bases. Germline V lookup: CDR1 SGDLS, CDR2 YYNGEE. The CDR3 sequence is 13 residues long. CDR3 coding DNA: TGTGCCAGCAGCGTAGCCTCCCGAGATACGCAGTATTTT. Amino acids: CASSVASRDTQYF.

This chain uses TRBV5-1 with TRBJ2-7; 7 bases are shared with TRBD2. Germline assignment: CDR1 SGHRS and CDR2 YFSETQ. This CDR3 has 14 amino acids. Trimming removed 4 bases from V and 3 bases from J; junction bases left unmatched: 7. CDR3 amino acids: CASSAQASGYEQYF. The CDR3 DNA sequence: TGCGCCAGCAGCGCCCAGGCTAGCGGCTACGAGCAGTACTTC.

This sequence joins TRBV19 and TRBJ2-7, with 9 bases that match TRBD1. The CDR3 is 15 amino acids. J was trimmed by 3 bases and V by 4 bases; bases with no gene match: 7. Germline values: CDR1 LNHDA, CDR2 SQIVND (reference sequence). The CDR3 region is CASSTEGQGFYEQYF. The CDR3, as DNA: TGTGCCAGTAGTACCGAGGGACAGGGCTTCTACGAGCAGTACTTC.